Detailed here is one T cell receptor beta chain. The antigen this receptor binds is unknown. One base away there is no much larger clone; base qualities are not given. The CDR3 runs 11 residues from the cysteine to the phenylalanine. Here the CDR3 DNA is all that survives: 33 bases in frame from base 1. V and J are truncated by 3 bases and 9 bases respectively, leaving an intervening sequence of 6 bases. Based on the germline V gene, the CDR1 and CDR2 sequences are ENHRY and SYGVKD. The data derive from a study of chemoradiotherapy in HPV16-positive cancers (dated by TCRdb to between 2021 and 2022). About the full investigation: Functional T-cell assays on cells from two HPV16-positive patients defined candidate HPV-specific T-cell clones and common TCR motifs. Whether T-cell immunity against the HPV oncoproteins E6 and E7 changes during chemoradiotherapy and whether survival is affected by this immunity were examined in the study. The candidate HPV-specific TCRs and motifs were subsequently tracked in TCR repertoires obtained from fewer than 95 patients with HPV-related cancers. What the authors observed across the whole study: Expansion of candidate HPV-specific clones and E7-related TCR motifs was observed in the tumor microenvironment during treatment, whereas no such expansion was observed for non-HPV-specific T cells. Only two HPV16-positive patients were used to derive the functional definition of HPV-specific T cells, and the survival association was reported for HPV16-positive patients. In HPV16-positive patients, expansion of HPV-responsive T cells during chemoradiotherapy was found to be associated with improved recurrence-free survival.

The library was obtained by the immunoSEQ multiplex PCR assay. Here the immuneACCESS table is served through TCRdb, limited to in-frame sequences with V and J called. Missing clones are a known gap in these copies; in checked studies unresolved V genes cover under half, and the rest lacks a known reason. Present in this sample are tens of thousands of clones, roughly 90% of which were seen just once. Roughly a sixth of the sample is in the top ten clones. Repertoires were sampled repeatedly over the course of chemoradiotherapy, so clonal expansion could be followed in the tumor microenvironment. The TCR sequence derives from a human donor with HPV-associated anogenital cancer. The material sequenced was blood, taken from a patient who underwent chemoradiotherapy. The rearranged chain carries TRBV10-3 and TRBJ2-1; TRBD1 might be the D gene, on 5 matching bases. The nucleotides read TGTGCCATCAGTGACAGGGTTGAGCAGTTCTTC. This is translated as CAISDRVEQFF.